This T cell receptor (beta chain) was documented in a study of molecular identifiers for immune sequencing clone quantification. The CDR3 extends over 18 amino acids. Germline CDR1 reads SGDLS; CDR2 reads YYNGEE. TCRdb re-called the PCR reads with MiXCR, one entry per CDR3 protein. The sample yields about half a million distinct CDR3 sequences, 25% seen once. As regards this clonotype: A single base separates this from a much larger clone, so it may be a read error.

Sequencing input: naive CD8+ T cells from blood, with Jurkat cell RNA spiked in. Indicated subset: FACS-sorted CD8+CD4-CCR7+CD45RA+ naive T cells. This sequence joins TRBV9 and TRBJ2-6; TRBD1 might be the D (5 bases). This TCR was recovered from a human donor in good health. Some libraries in this study had Jurkat cell RNA spiked in. CDR3 in DNA: TGTGCCAGCAGCGTAGCTCGGACATCCCGCTCTGGGGCCAACGTCCAGACTTTC. Translating gives CASSVARTSRSGANVQTF.